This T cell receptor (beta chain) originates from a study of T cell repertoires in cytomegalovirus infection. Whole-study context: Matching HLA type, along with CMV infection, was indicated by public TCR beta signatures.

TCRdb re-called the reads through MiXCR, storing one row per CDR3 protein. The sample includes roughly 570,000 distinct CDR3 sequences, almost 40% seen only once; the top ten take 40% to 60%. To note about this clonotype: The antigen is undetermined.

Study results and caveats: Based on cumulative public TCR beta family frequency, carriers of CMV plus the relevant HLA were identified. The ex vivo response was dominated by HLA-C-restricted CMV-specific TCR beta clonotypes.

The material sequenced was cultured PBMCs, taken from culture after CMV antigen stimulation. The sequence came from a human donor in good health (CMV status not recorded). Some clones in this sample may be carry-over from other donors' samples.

The CDR3 protein is CASSLSGVGRTEQYF. The CDR3 bases are TGTGCCAGCAGCTTAAGCGGCGTGGGGCGGACCGAGCAGTACTTC. The J gene is TRBJ2-7, the V gene TRBV7-9; either TRBD1 or TRBD2 may supply D (5 bases each). The ends were cut back, 2 bases at V and 6 bases at J, with 17 bases in the middle. Germline CDR1 is SEHNR and CDR2 is FQNEAQ (reference sequence). This CDR3 is built from 15 residues. The full variable domain, completed using reference TRBV7-9 and TRBJ2-7, is DTGVSQNPRHKITKRGQNVTFRCDPISEHNRLYWYRQTLGQGPEFLTYFQNEAQLEKSRLLSDRFSAERPKGSFSTLEIQRTEQGDSAMYLCASSLSGVGRTEQYFGPGTRLTVT.